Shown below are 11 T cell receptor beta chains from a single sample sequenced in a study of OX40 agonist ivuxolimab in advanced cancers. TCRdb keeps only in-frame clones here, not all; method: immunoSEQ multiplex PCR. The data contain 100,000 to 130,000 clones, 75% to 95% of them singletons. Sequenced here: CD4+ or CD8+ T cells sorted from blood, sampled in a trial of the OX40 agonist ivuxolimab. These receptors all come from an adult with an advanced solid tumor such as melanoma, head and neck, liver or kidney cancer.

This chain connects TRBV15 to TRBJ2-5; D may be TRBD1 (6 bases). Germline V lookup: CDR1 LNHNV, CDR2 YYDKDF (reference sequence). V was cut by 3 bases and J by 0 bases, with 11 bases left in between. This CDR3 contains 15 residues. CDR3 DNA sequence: TGTGCCACCAGCAGGAGACAGGAGTACCAAGAGACCCAGTACTTC. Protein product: CATSRRQEYQETQYF.

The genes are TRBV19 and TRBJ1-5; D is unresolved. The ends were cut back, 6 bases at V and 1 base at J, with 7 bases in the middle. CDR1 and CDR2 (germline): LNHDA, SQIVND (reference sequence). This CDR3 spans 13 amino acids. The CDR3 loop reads CASRSPSNQPQHF. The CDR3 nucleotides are TGTGCCAGTAGGTCGCCGAGCAATCAGCCCCAGCATTTT. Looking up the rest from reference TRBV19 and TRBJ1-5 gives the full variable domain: DGGITQSPKYLFRKEGQNVTLSCEQNLNHDAMYWYRQDPGQGLRLIYYSQIVNDFQKGDIAEGYSVSREKKESFPLTVTSAQKNPTAFYLCASRSPSNQPQHFGDGTRLSIL.

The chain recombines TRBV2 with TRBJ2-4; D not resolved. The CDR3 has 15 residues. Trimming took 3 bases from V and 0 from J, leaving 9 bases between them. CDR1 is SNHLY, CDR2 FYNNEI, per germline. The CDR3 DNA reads TGTGCCAGCAGTGAGTTCACGTTAGCCAAAAACATTCAGTACTTC. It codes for CASSEFTLAKNIQYF. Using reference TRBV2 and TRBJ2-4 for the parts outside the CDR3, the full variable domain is EPEVTQTPSHQVTQMGQEVILRCVPISNHLYFYWYRQILGQKVEFLVSFYNNEISEKSEIFDDQFSVERPDGSNFTLKIRSTKLEDSAMYFCASSEFTLAKNIQYFGAGTRLSVL.

CDR3 loop: CASSLHSQWGNTEAFF. The CDR3 DNA reads TGTGCCAGCAGTTTACACTCCCAGTGGGGGAACACTGAAGCTTTCTTT. The chain couples TRBV28 to TRBJ1-1; D gene unclear. Per germline, CDR1 MDHEN and CDR2 SYDVKM. The V end lost 2 bases, the J end lost 1 base, and 14 bases lay between the germline ends. This CDR3 is 16 amino acids long.

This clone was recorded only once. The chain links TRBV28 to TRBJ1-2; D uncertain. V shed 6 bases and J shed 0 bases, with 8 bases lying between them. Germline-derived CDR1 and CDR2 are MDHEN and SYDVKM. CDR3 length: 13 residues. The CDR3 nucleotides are TGTGCCAGCAGACAACAGCCTAACTATGGCTACACCTTC. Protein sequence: CASRQQPNYGYTF.

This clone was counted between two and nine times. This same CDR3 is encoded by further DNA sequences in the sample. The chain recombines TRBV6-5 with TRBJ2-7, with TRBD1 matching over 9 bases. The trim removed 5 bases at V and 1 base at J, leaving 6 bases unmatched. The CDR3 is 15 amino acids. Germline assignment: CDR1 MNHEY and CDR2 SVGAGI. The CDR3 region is CASSPGTGSSYEQYF. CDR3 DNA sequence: TGTGCCAGCAGTCCCGGGACAGGGTCATCCTACGAGCAGTACTTC.

CDR3 protein: CASSSDPPGTGELFF. The CDR3 bases are TGTGCCAGCAGCTCCGACCCACCTGGCACCGGGGAGCTGTTTTTT. The rearrangement joins TRBV11-3 to TRBJ2-2; D gene uncertain. The CDR3 covers 15 residues. CDR1 and CDR2 from the germline V gene are SGHNT and YENEEA. V lost 4 bases and J 4 bases, leaving 13 bases between the germline ends.

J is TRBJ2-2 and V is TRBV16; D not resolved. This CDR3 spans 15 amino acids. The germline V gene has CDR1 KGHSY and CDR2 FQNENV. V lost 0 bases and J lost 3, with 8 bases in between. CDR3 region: CASSQSRAYTGELFF. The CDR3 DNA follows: TGTGCCAGCAGCCAATCCCGCGCCTACACCGGGGAGCTGTTTTTT.

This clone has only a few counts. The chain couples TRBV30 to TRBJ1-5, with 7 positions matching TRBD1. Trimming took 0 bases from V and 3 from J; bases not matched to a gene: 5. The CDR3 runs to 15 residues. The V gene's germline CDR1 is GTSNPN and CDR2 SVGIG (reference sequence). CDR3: CAWSVGTVFNQPQHF. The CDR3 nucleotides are TGTGCCTGGAGTGTAGGGACAGTCTTCAATCAGCCCCAGCATTTT.

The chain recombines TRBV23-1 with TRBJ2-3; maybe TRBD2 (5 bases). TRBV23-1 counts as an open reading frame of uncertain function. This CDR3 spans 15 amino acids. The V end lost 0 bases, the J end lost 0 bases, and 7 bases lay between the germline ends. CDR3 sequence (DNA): TGCGCCAGCAGTCAATCAGCGGCAAGCACAGATACGCAGTATTTT. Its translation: CASSQSAASTDTQYF.

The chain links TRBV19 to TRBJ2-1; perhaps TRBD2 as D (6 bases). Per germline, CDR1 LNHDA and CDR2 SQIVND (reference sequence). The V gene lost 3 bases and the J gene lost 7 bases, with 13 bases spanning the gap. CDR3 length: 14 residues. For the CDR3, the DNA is TGTGCCAGTAGTATGGGAGGCAGGGAGAATGAGCAGTTCTTC. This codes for CASSMGGRENEQFF.